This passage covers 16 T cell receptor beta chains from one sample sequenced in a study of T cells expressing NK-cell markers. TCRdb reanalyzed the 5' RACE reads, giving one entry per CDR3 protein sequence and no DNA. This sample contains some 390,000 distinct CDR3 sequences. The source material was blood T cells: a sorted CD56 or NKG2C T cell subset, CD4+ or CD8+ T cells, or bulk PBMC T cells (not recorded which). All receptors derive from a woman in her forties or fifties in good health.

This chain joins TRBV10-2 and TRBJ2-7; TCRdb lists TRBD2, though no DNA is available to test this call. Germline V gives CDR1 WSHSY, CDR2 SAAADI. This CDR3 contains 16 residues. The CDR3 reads CASSEPRLAGDYEQYF.

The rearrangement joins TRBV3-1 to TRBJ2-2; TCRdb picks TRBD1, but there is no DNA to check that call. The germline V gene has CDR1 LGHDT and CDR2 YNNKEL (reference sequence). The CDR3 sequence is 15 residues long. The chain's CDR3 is CASSQTGASTGELFF.

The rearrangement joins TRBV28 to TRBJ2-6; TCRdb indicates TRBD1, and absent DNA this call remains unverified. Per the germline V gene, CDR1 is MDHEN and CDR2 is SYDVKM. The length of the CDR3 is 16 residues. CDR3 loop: CASSLVGGPGANVLTF.

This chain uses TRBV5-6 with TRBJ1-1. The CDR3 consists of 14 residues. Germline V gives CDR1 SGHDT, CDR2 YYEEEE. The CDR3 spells CASSLDFQNTEAFF.

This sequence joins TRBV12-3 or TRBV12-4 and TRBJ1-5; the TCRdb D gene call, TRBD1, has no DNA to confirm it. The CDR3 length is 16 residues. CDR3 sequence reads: CASSLLGQEGNQPQHF.

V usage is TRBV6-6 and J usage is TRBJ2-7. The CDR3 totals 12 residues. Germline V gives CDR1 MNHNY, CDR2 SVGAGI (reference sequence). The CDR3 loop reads CASTRDYYEQYF.

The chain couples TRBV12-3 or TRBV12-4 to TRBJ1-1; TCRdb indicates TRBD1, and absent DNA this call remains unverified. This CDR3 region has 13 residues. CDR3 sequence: CASSFLGRASAFF.

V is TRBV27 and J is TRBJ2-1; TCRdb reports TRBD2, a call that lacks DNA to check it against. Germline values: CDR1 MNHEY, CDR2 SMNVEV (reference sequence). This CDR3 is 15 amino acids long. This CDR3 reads CASISPRASGNEQFF.

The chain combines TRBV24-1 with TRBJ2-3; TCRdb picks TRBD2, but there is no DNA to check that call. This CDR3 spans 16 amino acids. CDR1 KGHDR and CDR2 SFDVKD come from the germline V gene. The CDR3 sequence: CATSDPEAGITDTQYF.

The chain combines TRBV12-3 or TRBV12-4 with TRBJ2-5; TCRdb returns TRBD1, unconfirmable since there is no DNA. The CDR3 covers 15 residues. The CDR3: CASSLVEGGRETQYF.

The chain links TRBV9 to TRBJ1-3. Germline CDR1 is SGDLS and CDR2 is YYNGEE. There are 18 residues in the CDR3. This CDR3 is CASSVVAGTHGPGNTIYF.

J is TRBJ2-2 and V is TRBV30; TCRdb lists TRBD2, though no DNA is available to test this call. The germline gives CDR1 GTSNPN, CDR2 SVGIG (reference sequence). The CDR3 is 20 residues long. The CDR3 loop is CAWRPGLAGGPSWGTGELFF.

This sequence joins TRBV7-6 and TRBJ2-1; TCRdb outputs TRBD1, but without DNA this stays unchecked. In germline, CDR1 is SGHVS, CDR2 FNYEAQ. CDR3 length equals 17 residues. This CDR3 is CASSLGFGRESLNEQFF.

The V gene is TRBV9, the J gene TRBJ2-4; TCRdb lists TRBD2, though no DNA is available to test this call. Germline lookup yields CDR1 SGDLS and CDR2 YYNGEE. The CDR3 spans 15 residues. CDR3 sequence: CASSVGGSGKNIQYF.

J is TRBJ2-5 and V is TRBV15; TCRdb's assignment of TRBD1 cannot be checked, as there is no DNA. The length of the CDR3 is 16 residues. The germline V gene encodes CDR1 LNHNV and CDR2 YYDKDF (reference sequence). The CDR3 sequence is CATSREGQGGLETQYF.

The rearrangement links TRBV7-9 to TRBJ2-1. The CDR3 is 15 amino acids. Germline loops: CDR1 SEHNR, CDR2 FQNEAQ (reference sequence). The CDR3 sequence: CASRITLGSYNEQFF.